The entry that follows covers one TCR beta chain sequence. The clone's antigen remains unknown. Per-base qualities were not stored, and no clone one base away is much larger. TCRbeta CDR3 regions were amplified from genomic DNA by means of the immunoSEQ Assay, a bias-controlled multiplex PCR. Regarding the original processing steps: The number of nucleated cells in each sample was estimated from the amplification of reference gene primers within the assay. To quantify the absolute abundance of each unique TCRbeta CDR3 rearrangement, sequence reads were collapsed and filtered. For each sample, productive Simpson clonality was calculated as the square root of Simpson's diversity index over productive rearrangements. Sourced from immuneACCESS, this table was stored by TCRdb with only in-frame sequences that have V and J called. A share of the clones is absent; for the studies checked, an unresolved V gene accounts for under half, and the remainder has no known explanation. V and J calls and clone size are copied from that table; D and trimming were computed from the DNA. This sample has about 42,000 clones in its table, and 70% to 90% of those were observed once. The ten largest clonotypes hold 13% of the sample.

These data originate in a study of blood T cell repertoires in COVID-19 (dated by TCRdb to about 2020). Looking at the study overall: Collaborator samples came from the United States, Italy and Spain and covered acute and convalescent phases of COVID-19. The sample metadata nearly always contained a de-identified subject ID, COVID-19 status, age in years and sex. The prospective study material was composed of cDNA or gDNA derived from T cells, B-cell-depleted T cells, or PBMCs. The samples were drawn from two sources: the first 160 participants of the ongoing ImmuneRACE study, and 1,000 to 1,500 subjects contributed by 6 global collaborators. Where available, HLA class I and class II types were obtained from metadata supplied by the sample provider rather than from assay-based typing. A freely available public database, intended as a resource for researchers studying the immune response to SARS-CoV-2, is where the repertoires were released. Deeply sampled blood TCRbeta repertoires from subjects exposed to, actively infected with, or recovered from COVID-19 were included in the dataset. Beyond this particular receptor, the publication reports: How much clinical and demographic metadata was included differed by source and by participant, and the metadata was provided uncurated.

Whole blood was collected in K2EDTA tubes by collaborating institutions according to the institutions' own protocols. For TCRbeta analysis, collaborators shipped samples in one of three forms: frozen whole blood, isolated PBMCs, or DNA extracted from either of those sample types. Sequenced input: peripheral blood. This clonotype was obtained from a woman in her 70s in a cohort sampled during active COVID-19.

The sequenced DNA is TGTGCCATCACCCCGGGACAGGGTAACAATGAGCAGTTCTTC. The encoded protein is CAITPGQGNNEQFF. The chain was built from TRBV10-3 and TRBJ2-1, with 9 bases in between that match TRBD1. CDR1 and CDR2, per the germline V gene, are ENHRY and SYGVKD. Germline trimming amounts to 7 bases on V and 5 bases on J, with 6 as the count of junction bases outside the gene matches. The CDR3 sequence holds 14 residues, the cysteine and phenylalanine included. CDR3 DNA only is kept here, 42 bases in frame from base 1.